The clone carrying this TCR beta chain has more than one count but fewer than ten. Its matching antigen is unknown. Lesional scalp punch biopsies and peripheral blood came from alopecia areata patients. The source of the sample is a study of CD8+ T cells in alopecia areata. General study findings and limits: Lesional scalp exceeded normal scalp in clonality, especially in alopecia totalis/universalis.

RNA, once extracted, was reverse transcribed into cDNA for use as the sequencing template. Sequencing used immunoSEQ multiplex PCR; TCRdb keeps in-frame clones, though not all of them. The repertoire has 140,000 to 150,000 clones, 51% of them found once; the top ten carry 0.99%. V lost 1 base, J lost 6 bases, and 14 bases lay in between. From germline, CDR1 is MGHRA and CDR2 YSYEKL. The CDR3 has 15 residues. This chain uses TRBV4-1 with TRBJ2-3; perhaps D is TRBD1 or TRBD2 (5 bases each). This specimen was CD4+ T cells sorted from blood, taken at week 0. The TCR sequence derives from a human donor with alopecia areata. The CDR3 is CASSQGTAWGDTQYF. Written as DNA, the CDR3 is TGCGCCAGCAGCCAAGGGACCGCCTGGGGGGATACGCAGTATTTT.